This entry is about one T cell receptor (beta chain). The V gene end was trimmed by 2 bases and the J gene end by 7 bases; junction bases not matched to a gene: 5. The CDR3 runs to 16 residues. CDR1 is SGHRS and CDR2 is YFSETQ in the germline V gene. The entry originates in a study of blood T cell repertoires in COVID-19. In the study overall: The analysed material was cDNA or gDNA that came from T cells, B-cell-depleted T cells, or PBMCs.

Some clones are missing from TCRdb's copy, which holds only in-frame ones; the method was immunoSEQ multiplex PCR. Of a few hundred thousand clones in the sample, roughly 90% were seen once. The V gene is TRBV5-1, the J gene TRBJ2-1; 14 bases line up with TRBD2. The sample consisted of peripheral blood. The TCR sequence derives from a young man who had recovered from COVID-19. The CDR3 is CASSLPGTSGRNEQFF. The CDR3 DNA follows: TGCGCCAGCAGCTTACCCGGGACTAGCGGGAGAAATGAGCAGTTCTTC. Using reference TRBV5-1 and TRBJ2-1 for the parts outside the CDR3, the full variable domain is KAGVTQTPRYLIKTRGQQVTLSCSPISGHRSVSWYQQTPGQGLQFLFEYFSETQRNKGNFPGRFSGRQFSNSRSEMNVSTLELGDSALYLCASSLPGTSGRNEQFFGPGTRLTVL.